The 9 T cell receptor beta chains reported below all come from one sample, sequenced in a study of tumor-infiltrating lymphocytes in oesophageal squamous cell carcinoma (dated by TCRdb to about 2016). Library construction relied on PCR. Sequencing was carried out with an Illumina HiSeq 2000. TCRdb reprocessed the public reads (quality trimming at Q25 with fastp, clone calling with MiXCR) and kept in-frame beta chains. Identical CDR3 proteins give one entry, which carries the most common genes and DNA. The sample table lists tens of thousands of distinct CDR3 sequences, 36% of them with a count of one. Of the sample, about 12% falls within the top ten clones. Sequences were obtained from esophageal tumor tissue. These receptors were collected from a male donor with esophageal squamous cell carcinoma.

In this sample, this clonotype is medium-sized. This chain connects TRBV7-9 to TRBJ2-7; 7 bases are a match to TRBD1. The J segment lost 5 bases and the V segment lost 5 bases, leaving 3 bases of the junction unmatched. Germline V gene data show CDR1 as SEHNR and CDR2 as FQNEAQ (reference sequence). The CDR3 spans 12 residues. The CDR3 DNA reads as TGTGCCAGCAGCCAGACAGGGAACGAGCAGTACTTC. Translated, it gives CASSQTGNEQYF.

In regard to this clonotype: The missing conserved phenylalanine or tryptophan at the end of this CDR3 makes a read error likely. The limits of the CDR3 on the DNA are not certain, so only TCRdb's listed CDR3 is given. The gene calls are TRBV7-2 and TRBJ1-6. Germline CDR1 SGHTA, CDR2 FQGNSA. The CDR3 has 16 amino acids, counting both end residues. The CDR3 sequence: CASSLMGGPYEQYFGP.

This clonotype was seen repeatedly, ten times or more. A much larger clone is a single base away; this may be a read error. The chain uses TRBV7-2 and TRBJ2-1; 8 nucleotides line up with TRBD2. CDR1 and CDR2 from the germline V gene are SGHTA and FQGNSA. The junction had 6 bases not matched to a gene; V was cut back by 4 bases and J by 10 bases. There are 13 residues in the CDR3. The CDR3 protein is CASSSGSGNEQFF. CDR3 DNA sequence: TGTGCCAGCAGCTCGGGTAGCGGGAACGAGCAGTTCTTC.

This clonotype has a count of ten or more. The chain links TRBV6-1 to TRBJ2-3; D might be TRBD2 (5 bases). Between the trimmed V and J ends, which lost 5 bases and 4 bases, there was a span of 10 bases. Germline CDR1 reads MNHNS; CDR2 reads SASEGT. CDR3 length equals 13 residues. The CDR3 coding sequence is TGTGCCAGCAGTTCGACTAACCCAGATACGCAGTATTTT. Translation: CASSSTNPDTQYF.

Many counts were recorded for this clonotype. V usage is TRBV19 and J usage is TRBJ1-5, with D tentatively TRBD1 (5 bases). V was cut by 5 bases and J by 4 bases, with 12 bases left in between. This CDR3 has 14 amino acids. CDR1 LNHDA and CDR2 SQIVND come from the germline V gene (reference sequence). The CDR3: CASSWQGRNQPQHF. As DNA, the CDR3 is TGTGCCAGTAGTTGGCAGGGCCGGAATCAGCCCCAGCATTTT.

A few counts support this clonotype. The J gene is TRBJ1-1, the V gene TRBV9; D is possibly TRBD1 (6 bases). Between the trimmed V and J ends, which lost 1 base and 7 bases, there was a span of 17 bases. Looked up from germline, CDR1 is SGDLS and CDR2 is YYNGEE. The CDR3 covers 15 residues. The DNA for the CDR3 is TGTGCCAGCAGCGTAACACAGGGCCATATTGGTGAAGCTTTCTTT. This sequence encodes CASSVTQGHIGEAFF.

The CDR3 DNA follows: TGTGCCAGCGAACCCGCTATAGGACTAGCGGGACAGGAGACCCAGTACTTC. Protein sequence: CASEPAIGLAGQETQYF. The chain carries TRBV7-4 and TRBJ2-5, with 12 bases that match TRBD2. The CDR3 has 17 residues. Germline CDR1 is SGHVT and CDR2 is SQSDAQ. The V segment lost 8 bases and the J segment 5 bases; nucleotides outside the gene matches: 15.

By sample fraction, this clonotype is medium-sized. J is TRBJ2-7 and V is TRBV5-6; D unresolved. Germline V gene sequence: CDR1 SGHDT, CDR2 YYEEEE. The germline V and J ends were trimmed by 1 base and 2 bases, with 10 bases remaining between them. There are 14 residues in the CDR3. In nucleotides, the CDR3 is TGTGCCAGCAGCTTGATCCTGTCGACCTACGAGCAGTACTTC. Translated, it gives CASSLILSTYEQYF. Using reference TRBV5-6 and TRBJ2-7 for the parts outside the CDR3, the full variable domain is DAGVTQSPTHLIKTRGQQVTLRCSPKSGHDTVSWYQQALGQGPQFIFQYYEEEERQRGNFPDRFSGHQFPNYSSELNVNALLLGDSALYLCASSLILSTYEQYFGPGTRLTVT.

The J gene is TRBJ2-5, the V gene TRBV19, with 16 bases fitting TRBD2. The CDR3 covers 20 residues. Germline V gene sequence: CDR1 LNHDA, CDR2 SQIVND (reference sequence). V lost 3 bases to trimming and J lost 11 bases; unmatched junction nucleotides: 21. The CDR3 DNA follows: TGTGCCAGTAGTATTTATTTGTTGGGACTAGCGGGAGGGTCCTACAATGAGCAGTACTTC. Its translation: CASSIYLLGLAGGSYNEQYF.